This T cell receptor beta chain came from a study of T cell changes during pregnancy in multiple sclerosis. This clone was counted once. Sequenced by immunoSEQ multiplex PCR; TCRdb stores in-frame clones only, minus some. The sample lists 70,000 to 95,000 clones, about 93% occurring once. The CDR3 runs to 14 residues. Germline-derived CDR1 and CDR2 are KGHSH and LQKENI. With 7 bases removed from V and 5 bases from J, the gap between germline ends came to 14 bases. The starting material was peripheral blood, obtained after pregnancy. This chain joins TRBV18 and TRBJ2-2; no definite D call. This TCR was sampled from a female donor in good health, enrolled as a control in a pregnancy study. CDR3 loop: CASCPQHDTGELFF. The CDR3 DNA reads TGTGCCAGCTGCCCCCAACACGATACCGGGGAGCTGTTTTTT.